This T cell receptor beta chain was recorded in a study of neurological immune-mediated disorders (dated by TCRdb to the late 2010s). For the study in its entirety: Among the approximately 34 multiple sclerosis patients, relapsing-remitting MS was present in around 30 and secondary progressive MS was present in 3. The approximately 110 TCR-beta libraries included longitudinal samples, technical triplicates and paired sorted CD4+ and CD8+ T-cell subsets alongside PBMC samples. The cohort comprised 68 subjects: 14 HAM/TSP patients, 34 multiple sclerosis patients and around 20 healthy controls. Using UMI-based sequencing, the study compared peripheral blood TCR-beta repertoires from patients with HTLV-I-associated myelopathy (HAM/TSP), patients with multiple sclerosis, and healthy controls.

V and J are truncated by 4 bases and 2 bases respectively, leaving an intervening sequence of 12 bases. The germline V gene encodes CDR1 SQVTM and CDR2 ANQGSEA. The CDR3 spans 13 residues, from the cysteine through the phenylalanine. Only the CDR3 DNA stays, 39 bases, in frame from base 1. cDNA was synthesized by template-switch 5'RACE using a primer carrying a 10-nucleotide random unique molecular identifier by which each TCR transcript was tagged. Every sequencing run yielded over 160 million TCR-beta sequences covering 15-18 subjects. Total RNA was extracted with the RNeasy kit. The KAPA Real-time Library Amplification kit was used to amplify TCR-beta VDJ regions with primers targeting the TCR constant region and the 5'RACE anchor. Sample indexes and Illumina adaptors were added in a first PCR, after which library yield was increased in a second PCR. The roughly 650 bp TCR product was size-selected on a 2% E-gel SizeSelection system after Ampure bead purification. Before pooling, library quality was assessed on a Bioanalyzer, concentration was determined with Qubit, and library quantification was performed with the Kapa Library Quantification kit. An Illumina HiSeq 2500 sequenced the libraries paired-end 2 x 150 bp. To increase sequence diversity, about 25-30% phiX was spiked into each library pool. The authors processed their data as follows. The quality-filtered reads were processed with the UMI-based MiGEC pipeline, whose error correction step removed more than 80% of the raw TCR sequences. VDJ genes were aligned to IMGT germline references, and clonotypes were defined by unique CDR3 amino acid sequence plus V-J genes. Clonal expansion, Shannon diversity and CDR3 relatedness were evaluated with VDJtools (CalcPairwiseDistances, ClusterSamples), while phylogenetic trees were built in CLCbio workbench. Expanded clones were defined as having at least 8 unique UMIs, based on coefficient-of-variation modelling across technical triplicates. In TCRdb, the public reads were trimmed at Q25 with fastp and aligned with MiXCR, with productive beta chains retained. Each CDR3 protein appears once, grouped with its most common genes and DNA. The V and J calls here are based on TCRdb, not the publication. The sample has roughly 43,000 distinct CDR3 sequences on record, around 2% of them singletons. Jointly, the top ten make up around 2% of the sample.

The paper's findings and limits, for the study overall: TCR clonal expansion was highest in HAM/TSP patients and lowest in MS patients, with MS patients falling below even healthy controls. In phylogenetic analysis, the repertoires of 18 of 34 MS patients grouped into a cluster of related CDR3 sequences, which suggests a possible signature at the repertoire level. No clinical or MRI features were associated with the MS cluster, and the authors said that larger cohorts are needed. No identical CDR3 amino acid sequences were found to be shared among expanded clones across subjects, suggesting that TCR-beta repertoires were private in all groups.

This clonotype has at least ten counts. Its antigen is currently not known. The record has no base qualities; no much larger clone is one base away. For the unsorted PBMC libraries, 2 million PBMCs were stored in RNAlater at -80 degrees C until RNA extraction and were used to generate the libraries. The multiple sclerosis patients were enrolled in a US clinical protocol that used magnetic resonance imaging to evaluate disease progression. PBMCs were separated from peripheral blood using Ficoll-Hypaque density gradient centrifugation and then cryopreserved in liquid nitrogen. The TCR comes from a middle-aged woman with multiple sclerosis. Sequenced input: PBMCs. Recombination linked TRBV29-1 to TRBJ2-7; a weak D assignment points to TRBD1 (6 bases agree). The sequenced DNA: TGCAGCGTTGCCAGGGGCGCTACCTACGAGCAGTACTTC. This encodes CSVARGATYEQYF.